These 20 T cell receptor beta chains originate from one sample sequenced in a study of molecular identifiers for immune sequencing clone quantification. Via MiXCR, TCRdb re-called the PCR reads, giving one row per CDR3 protein. Of approximately 670,000 distinct CDR3 sequences in the sample, 15% to 20% were seen once. Sequenced material: naive CD8+ T cells from blood, with Jurkat cell RNA spiked in. Subset indicated: FACS-sorted CD8+CD4-CCR7+CD45RA+ naive T cells. These receptors were obtained from a human donor in good health. Some libraries in this study had Jurkat cell RNA spiked in.

This clonotype was found many times. The CDR3 is CASSQDGGTGYRYNSPLHF. As DNA, the CDR3 is TGCGCCAGCAGCCAAGACGGCGGGACAGGGTACCGGTATAATTCACCCCTCCACTTT. The chain recombines TRBV4-1 with TRBJ1-6; 9 bases are a match to TRBD1. Germline V gives CDR1 MGHRA, CDR2 YSYEKL. The J segment lost 4 bases and the V segment lost 0 bases, leaving 10 bases of the junction unmatched. This CDR3 contains 19 residues.

The table lists this clonotype with many counts. The V and J genes are TRBV4-1 and TRBJ1-1; the D gene is possibly TRBD1 (5 bases). CDR3 length: 16 residues. Germline V gene lookup returns CDR1 MGHRA and CDR2 YSYEKL. The V and J ends lost 3 bases and 3 bases respectively, with 17 bases between them. CDR3 amino acids: CASSQVGYGGDTEAFF. For the CDR3, the DNA is TGCGCCAGCAGCCAGGTAGGATATGGAGGGGACACTGAAGCTTTCTTT.

In its sample, this clonotype was seen many times. This chain joins TRBV5-4 and TRBJ1-2; D gene uncertain. This CDR3 is 14 amino acids long. Germline V gene sequence: CDR1 SGHNT, CDR2 YYREEE (reference sequence). V was shortened by 2 bases and J by 1 base, with 9 bases between the two germline ends. The CDR3 DNA follows: TGTGCCAGCAGCTTTCCAGACATTAACTATGGCTACACCTTC. Translated, it gives CASSFPDINYGYTF.

The chain links TRBV28 to TRBJ2-7; the D gene is possibly TRBD1 (6 bases). CDR1 is MDHEN, CDR2 SYDVKM, per germline. The V gene lost 7 bases and the J gene lost 2 bases, with 21 bases spanning the gap. There are 16 residues in the CDR3. As DNA, the CDR3 is TGTGCCAGCACCCCACGCCAGGGGCGGGTTACCTACGAGCAGTACTTC. Protein: CASTPRQGRVTYEQYF.

This clonotype was detected a few times. The V gene is TRBV19, the J gene TRBJ1-1; no reliable D call. The V gene's germline CDR1 is LNHDA and CDR2 SQIVND (reference sequence). This CDR3 spans 20 amino acids. Trimming left V 2 bases short and J 4 bases short, with 29 bases between. In DNA, the CDR3 is TGTGCCAGTAGTATATTAAACATGGCTTCCTTTATGCCTTGGGCCACTGAAGCTTTCTTT. Translated: CASSILNMASFMPWATEAFF.

In its sample, this clonotype was seen many times. This rearrangement joins TRBV6-1 to TRBJ2-3; no clear D. The CDR3 has 17 amino acids. Germline V gene lookup returns CDR1 MNHNS and CDR2 SASEGT. The V and J ends lost 7 bases and 5 bases respectively, with 25 bases between them. The chain's CDR3 is CASNVDGTKAGIDTQYF. For the CDR3, the DNA is TGTGCCAGCAATGTAGACGGAACTAAAGCAGGTATAGATACGCAGTATTTT.

This clonotype showed up many times. The chain recombines TRBV30 with TRBJ2-3, with D possibly TRBD1 on 5 matching bases. V lost 3 bases and J lost 0, with 10 bases in between. Germline V CDR1 and CDR2: GTSNPN, SVGIG (reference sequence). The CDR3 spans 14 residues. CDR3 amino acids: CAWRQDTSTDTQYF. CDR3 bases: TGTGCCTGGAGACAGGATACTAGCACAGATACGCAGTATTTT.

As to this clonotype: A read error may be the cause here, since a much bigger clone is one base away. This chain links TRBV5-1 with TRBJ2-1, with D possibly matching TRBD1 (5 bases). Germline V gene data show CDR1 as SGHRS and CDR2 as YFSETQ. Trimming removed 5 bases from V and 8 bases from J, with 11 bases in between. The CDR3 sequence is 12 residues long. The CDR3 coding sequence is TGCGCCAGCAGACCGACAGCCCATGAGCAGTTCTTC. Translating it yields CASRPTAHEQFF.

The sample holds many counts of this clonotype. The chain employs TRBV12-3 or TRBV12-4 and TRBJ1-5; a weak D match, TRBD1 (5 bases). The CDR3 loop spans 12 amino acids. V lost 6 bases to trimming and J lost 8 bases, with 11 bases between them. CDR3 nucleotides: TGTGCCAGCAGCCCTGGGGGAGAGCCCCAGCATTTT. It yields the protein CASSPGGEPQHF.

This clonotype was recorded at least ten times. The chain recombines TRBV7-6 with TRBJ2-5; 11 nucleotides line up with TRBD1. The CDR3 contains 16 residues. V dropped 7 bases and J dropped 4; count of bases not matched to a gene: 11. Per germline, CDR1 SGHVS and CDR2 FNYEAQ. The CDR3 region has the DNA TGTGCCAGCACTCCACCCGGGACAGGGGGAGGAGAGACCCAGTACTTC. Translation: CASTPPGTGGGETQYF.

The table lists this clonotype with many counts. The chain recombines TRBV7-9 with TRBJ1-2; perhaps TRBD1 as D (5 bases). This CDR3 region has 12 residues. The V gene lost 2 bases and the J gene lost 8 bases, with 9 bases spanning the gap. Germline V CDR1 and CDR2: SEHNR, FQNEAQ (reference sequence). This chain's CDR3 is CASSLQGNGYTF. The CDR3 nucleotides are TGTGCCAGCAGCTTACAGGGTAACGGCTACACCTTC.

This clonotype was picked up many times. J is TRBJ1-1 and V is TRBV5-4, with D possibly being TRBD1 (6 bases). V lost 4 bases and J lost 0, with 16 bases in between. Germline V gene lookup returns CDR1 SGHNT and CDR2 YYREEE (reference sequence). The CDR3 has 16 residues. The CDR3 region has the DNA TGTGCCAGCAGCCCGGGGGAGGGGGGAATGAACACTGAAGCTTTCTTT. Its protein is CASSPGEGGMNTEAFF.

This clonotype was seen many times. CDR3 amino acids: CASSMAGGFNQPQHF. CDR3 coding DNA: TGTGCCAGCAGCATGGCAGGGGGCTTCAATCAGCCCCAGCATTTT. The chain joins TRBV5-6 to TRBJ1-5, with 8 bases matching TRBD1. V lost 4 bases to trimming and J lost 3 bases; unmatched junction nucleotides: 6. Germline V CDR1 and CDR2: SGHDT, YYEEEE. This CDR3 has 15 amino acids.

In this sample, this clonotype turned up once. This may arise from a read error, as a much more abundant clone is one base away. CDR3 region: CASSSERGTRGFYEQFF. The CDR3 DNA reads as TGTGCCAGCAGCTCGGAACGAGGGACTAGAGGGTTCTACGAGCAGTTCTTC. The chain recombines TRBV7-9 with TRBJ2-1; 8 bases agree with TRBD2. The CDR3 is 17 amino acids. Unmatched junction bases numbered 18, after V lost 4 bases and J lost 10 bases. Germline V lookup: CDR1 SEHNR, CDR2 FQNEAQ (reference sequence). Full variable domain (rest looked up from reference TRBV7-9 and TRBJ2-1): DTGVSQNPRHKITKRGQNVTFRCDPISEHNRLYWYRQTLGQGPEFLTYFQNEAQLEKSRLLSDRFSAERPKGSFSTLEIQRTEQGDSAMYLCASSSERGTRGFYEQFFGPGTRLTVL.

This clonotype appeared a single time. The CDR3 is CASSKVQGHGKLFF. CDR3 DNA sequence: TGTGCCAGCAGCAAAGTGCAGGGGCACGGAAAACTGTTTTTT. The V call is TRBV21-1, the J call TRBJ1-4; the table gives TRBD1 as D, unverified against the DNA. TRBV21-1 is marked as a pseudogene. The CDR3 covers 14 residues.

This clonotype has a count of ten or more. The genes are TRBV19 and TRBJ2-7, with a possible D match to TRBD2 (6 bases). CDR1 is LNHDA and CDR2 is SQIVND in the germline V gene (reference sequence). Trimming pared 2 bases from V and 0 bases from J, leaving 11 bases between. The CDR3 loop spans 15 amino acids. In nucleotides, the CDR3 is TGTGCCAGTAGTATACTGGAGGGAAGCTCCTACGAGCAGTACTTC. This codes for CASSILEGSSYEQYF.

This clonotype was detected ten times or more. J is TRBJ2-1 and V is TRBV7-9; tentatively, D is TRBD2 (6 bases). CDR3 size: 13 residues. Germline V gene lookup returns CDR1 SEHNR and CDR2 FQNEAQ (reference sequence). V was pared by 5 bases and J by 6 bases, with 11 bases between. This chain's CDR3 is CASSATSPNEQFF. For the CDR3, the DNA is TGTGCCAGCAGCGCGACTAGTCCCAATGAGCAGTTCTTC.

The V gene is TRBV18, the J gene TRBJ1-6, with TRBD1 as a possible D gene (6 bases). The CDR3 length is 17 residues. Germline V CDR1 and CDR2: KGHSH, LQKENI. Trimming removed 3 bases from V and 7 bases from J, with 19 bases in between. CDR3 bases: TGTGCCAGCTCACCGTCCTATTCGGACAGCCAAAATTCACCCCTCCACTTT. It translates to CASSPSYSDSQNSPLHF.

In regard to this clonotype: Germline and junction disagree at one end, which may indicate a read error. The rearrangement joins TRBV4-3 to TRBJ1-2, with no clear D. The length of the CDR3 is 14 residues. Germline CDR1 reads LGHNA; CDR2 reads YSLEER. CDR3 nucleotides: TGCGCCAGCAGCCCAGCTATATATAACTATGGCTACGCCTTC. It translates to CASSPAIYNYGYAF.

With respect to this clonotype: Just one base apart from a much larger clone, this may be a read error. It is likely a read error, because the conserved phenylalanine at the end of the CDR3 is missing. This chain joins TRBV20-1 and TRBJ1-1; the D gene is possibly TRBD1 (6 bases). This CDR3 is 14 amino acids long. Trimming removed 0 bases from V and 2 bases from J, with 10 bases in between. Per the germline V gene, CDR1 is DFQATT and CDR2 is SNEGSKA (reference sequence). The CDR3 DNA reads as TGCAGTGCTAGAGATACAGGGACCAACACTGAAGCTTTCTCT. It translates to CSARDTGTNTEAFS.